A selection of T cell receptor beta chains follows, all from one sample in a study of T cell repertoires in cytomegalovirus infection. Which antigens these TCRs recognize remains unknown. MiXCR, applied by TCRdb to the reads, yields one record per CDR3 protein. The sample has roughly 700,000 distinct CDR3 sequences, roughly 33% seen once. Sequences were derived from cultured PBMCs, sampled from culture after CMV antigen stimulation. The source is a human donor in good health (CMV status not recorded). Some clones in this sample may be carry-over from other donors' samples. Each CDR3 is given without its conserved first and last residue. Each record gives: V gene, D gene, clone size, CDR3 protein. The D gene is left open where the match is weak. Clone size is given for some rows only: seen once, a few or many times, or a class if the clone is expanded.

v_gene: TRBV10-2
d_gene: TRBD2
abundance: -
CDR3aa: ASSGIPGLAGANYEQY

v_gene: TRBV11-3
d_gene: -
abundance: -
CDR3aa: ASSLYGGSEETQY

v_gene: TRBV7-2
d_gene: -
abundance: many
CDR3aa: ASSLSIPDTQY

v_gene: TRBV19
d_gene: -
abundance: -
CDR3aa: ASSTDPTGRSYNSPLH

v_gene: TRBV7-2
d_gene: -
abundance: many
CDR3aa: ASSSSWGRNYGYT

v_gene: TRBV12-3/TRBV12-4
d_gene: -
abundance: -
CDR3aa: ASSINGLPQH

v_gene: TRBV7-6
d_gene: -
abundance: few
CDR3aa: ASSTTGTNEQF

v_gene: TRBV20-1
d_gene: -
abundance: -
CDR3aa: SARTKGNLGYEQY

v_gene: TRBV7-8
d_gene: -
abundance: -
CDR3aa: ASSLTQVNTEAF

v_gene: TRBV12-3/TRBV12-4
d_gene: -
abundance: -
CDR3aa: ASRTGWYAF

v_gene: TRBV10-3
d_gene: -
abundance: -
CDR3aa: AISRDSDYEQY

v_gene: TRBV7-8
d_gene: -
abundance: few
CDR3aa: ASRPFTEREKLF

v_gene: TRBV7-2
d_gene: TRBD2
abundance: many
CDR3aa: ASSLLAGNQETQY

v_gene: TRBV2
d_gene: -
abundance: -
CDR3aa: ASSDSGDTQY

v_gene: TRBV11-2
d_gene: -
abundance: -
CDR3aa: ASSLPTGYEQY

v_gene: TRBV27
d_gene: -
abundance: -
CDR3aa: ASSLKTGLYTEAF

v_gene: TRBV11-3
d_gene: -
abundance: -
CDR3aa: ASSFPLCGAEQETQY

v_gene: TRBV20-1
d_gene: -
abundance: -
CDR3aa: SASLSNQPQH

v_gene: TRBV5-1
d_gene: TRBD1
abundance: -
CDR3aa: ASSLVTGVSSYNSPLH

v_gene: TRBV20-1
d_gene: TRBD2
abundance: few
CDR3aa: SARLAGVPTGELF

v_gene: TRBV2
d_gene: -
abundance: few
CDR3aa: ASSRIPDEQY

v_gene: TRBV11-2
d_gene: TRBD2
abundance: -
CDR3aa: ASSQDRTRETQY

v_gene: TRBV5-4
d_gene: -
abundance: -
CDR3aa: ASSYVPRLTDTQY

v_gene: TRBV7-8
d_gene: -
abundance: -
CDR3aa: ASSLRGQNNEQF

v_gene: TRBV24-1
d_gene: TRBD1
abundance: few
CDR3aa: AIKPTGKITNTEAF

v_gene: TRBV15
d_gene: TRBD2
abundance: -
CDR3aa: ATSRAGGTYEQY

v_gene: TRBV7-4
d_gene: -
abundance: -
CDR3aa: ASSLGPDQDTQY

v_gene: TRBV28
d_gene: -
abundance: -
CDR3aa: ASRRDTTGTNEKLF

v_gene: TRBV5-3
d_gene: TRBD2
abundance: -
CDR3aa: ASSLIPGLGGLTSTDTQY

v_gene: TRBV2
d_gene: TRBD1
abundance: -
CDR3aa: ASKGARTDYEQY

v_gene: TRBV7-9
d_gene: -
abundance: -
CDR3aa: ASSLIVGVTEETQY

v_gene: TRBV7-8
d_gene: TRBD2
abundance: -
CDR3aa: ASSPVGGKSYEQY

v_gene: TRBV7-2
d_gene: TRBD1
abundance: many
CDR3aa: ASSLVDRGGEQY

v_gene: TRBV12-3/TRBV12-4
d_gene: -
abundance: -
CDR3aa: ASSPLGGRSEAF

v_gene: TRBV7-9
d_gene: -
abundance: few
CDR3aa: ASSFSGFGETQY

v_gene: TRBV20-1
d_gene: -
abundance: few
CDR3aa: SARVPTPETQY

v_gene: TRBV5-4
d_gene: -
abundance: -
CDR3aa: ASSQATIRADTQY

v_gene: TRBV5-1
d_gene: TRBD2
abundance: -
CDR3aa: ASSLILTSGAYEQY

v_gene: TRBV20-1
d_gene: -
abundance: few
CDR3aa: SAREPNDETQY

v_gene: TRBV6-6
d_gene: -
abundance: few
CDR3aa: ASLFWGTNTEAF

v_gene: TRBV6-6
d_gene: -
abundance: few
CDR3aa: ASTKDSWYQETQY

v_gene: TRBV27
d_gene: -
abundance: once
CDR3aa: ASSFQYSYEQY

v_gene: TRBV2
d_gene: TRBD1
abundance: -
CDR3aa: ASFHHDRTDRGRRETQY

v_gene: TRBV25-1
d_gene: TRBD1
abundance: -
CDR3aa: ASRGTGGPREQY

v_gene: TRBV28
d_gene: TRBD2
abundance: -
CDR3aa: ATTSPGLHNEQF

v_gene: TRBV28
d_gene: -
abundance: few
CDR3aa: ASKSGIIQPQH

v_gene: TRBV6-5
d_gene: TRBD1
abundance: -
CDR3aa: ASSRGTGRFYGYT

v_gene: TRBV7-2
d_gene: -
abundance: many
CDR3aa: ASSLAPGRGWTEAF

v_gene: TRBV18
d_gene: -
abundance: -
CDR3aa: ASSEQGASTDTQY

v_gene: TRBV12-3/TRBV12-4
d_gene: -
abundance: -
CDR3aa: ASRLDQEDYGYT

v_gene: TRBV7-6
d_gene: -
abundance: few
CDR3aa: ASSIREKPNEQF

v_gene: TRBV11-2
d_gene: -
abundance: many
CDR3aa: ASSLAWENTEAF

v_gene: TRBV7-8
d_gene: -
abundance: many
CDR3aa: ASNILVGERGTDTQY

v_gene: TRBV7-6
d_gene: -
abundance: many
CDR3aa: ASSSMVGELF